This T cell receptor (beta chain) was documented in a study of identical twins. This clonotype was counted between two and nine times. A universal primer site came from template switching; cDNA carried unique molecular identifiers. TCRdb redid the calling of the 5' RACE reads with MiXCR, one entry per CDR3 protein. The table has about 200,000 distinct CDR3 sequences, about 7.5% seen once; the top ten hold around 2.1%. Per the germline V gene, CDR1 is MNHEY and CDR2 is SVGAGI. Trimming took 2 bases from V and 0 from J, leaving 11 bases between them. There are 15 residues in the CDR3. The sample was also reused in another study, on yellow fever vaccine responses in identical twins. That investigation notes: Twins reportedly had a vaccine T cell response that seemed partly convergent, partly personalized.

This receptor was obtained from a woman in her late teens or twenties in good health. This chain links TRBV6-5 with TRBJ2-7; no clear D. Sequencing input: memory (CD45RO+) T cells sorted from blood. This CDR3 reads CASSYGAGVSYEQYF. In DNA, the CDR3 is TGTGCCAGCAGTTACGGAGCTGGCGTCTCCTACGAGCAGTACTTC.